Sequencing of this T cell receptor beta chain was carried out in a study of blood T cell repertoires in COVID-19. V lost 6 bases and J 7 bases, leaving 15 bases between the germline ends. Germline values: CDR1 MDHEN, CDR2 SYDVKM. The CDR3 runs to 13 residues. Measured with immunoSEQ multiplex PCR; TCRdb has only the in-frame clones, and not every one. The table records approximately 170,000 clones, more than 70% of them present only once. The study drew participants aged about 18 to 89 years from 24 US areas. This chain links TRBV28 with TRBJ1-1, with unresolved D. The sequence derives from a woman aged 50 to 60 in a cohort exposed to, infected with or recovered from COVID-19 (not recorded which). Input material: PBMCs or T cells enriched from blood (not recorded which). The CDR3 sequence is CASSLTGNGEAFF. CDR3 in DNA: TGTGCCAGCAGCCTCACCGGGAACGGTGAAGCTTTCTTT.